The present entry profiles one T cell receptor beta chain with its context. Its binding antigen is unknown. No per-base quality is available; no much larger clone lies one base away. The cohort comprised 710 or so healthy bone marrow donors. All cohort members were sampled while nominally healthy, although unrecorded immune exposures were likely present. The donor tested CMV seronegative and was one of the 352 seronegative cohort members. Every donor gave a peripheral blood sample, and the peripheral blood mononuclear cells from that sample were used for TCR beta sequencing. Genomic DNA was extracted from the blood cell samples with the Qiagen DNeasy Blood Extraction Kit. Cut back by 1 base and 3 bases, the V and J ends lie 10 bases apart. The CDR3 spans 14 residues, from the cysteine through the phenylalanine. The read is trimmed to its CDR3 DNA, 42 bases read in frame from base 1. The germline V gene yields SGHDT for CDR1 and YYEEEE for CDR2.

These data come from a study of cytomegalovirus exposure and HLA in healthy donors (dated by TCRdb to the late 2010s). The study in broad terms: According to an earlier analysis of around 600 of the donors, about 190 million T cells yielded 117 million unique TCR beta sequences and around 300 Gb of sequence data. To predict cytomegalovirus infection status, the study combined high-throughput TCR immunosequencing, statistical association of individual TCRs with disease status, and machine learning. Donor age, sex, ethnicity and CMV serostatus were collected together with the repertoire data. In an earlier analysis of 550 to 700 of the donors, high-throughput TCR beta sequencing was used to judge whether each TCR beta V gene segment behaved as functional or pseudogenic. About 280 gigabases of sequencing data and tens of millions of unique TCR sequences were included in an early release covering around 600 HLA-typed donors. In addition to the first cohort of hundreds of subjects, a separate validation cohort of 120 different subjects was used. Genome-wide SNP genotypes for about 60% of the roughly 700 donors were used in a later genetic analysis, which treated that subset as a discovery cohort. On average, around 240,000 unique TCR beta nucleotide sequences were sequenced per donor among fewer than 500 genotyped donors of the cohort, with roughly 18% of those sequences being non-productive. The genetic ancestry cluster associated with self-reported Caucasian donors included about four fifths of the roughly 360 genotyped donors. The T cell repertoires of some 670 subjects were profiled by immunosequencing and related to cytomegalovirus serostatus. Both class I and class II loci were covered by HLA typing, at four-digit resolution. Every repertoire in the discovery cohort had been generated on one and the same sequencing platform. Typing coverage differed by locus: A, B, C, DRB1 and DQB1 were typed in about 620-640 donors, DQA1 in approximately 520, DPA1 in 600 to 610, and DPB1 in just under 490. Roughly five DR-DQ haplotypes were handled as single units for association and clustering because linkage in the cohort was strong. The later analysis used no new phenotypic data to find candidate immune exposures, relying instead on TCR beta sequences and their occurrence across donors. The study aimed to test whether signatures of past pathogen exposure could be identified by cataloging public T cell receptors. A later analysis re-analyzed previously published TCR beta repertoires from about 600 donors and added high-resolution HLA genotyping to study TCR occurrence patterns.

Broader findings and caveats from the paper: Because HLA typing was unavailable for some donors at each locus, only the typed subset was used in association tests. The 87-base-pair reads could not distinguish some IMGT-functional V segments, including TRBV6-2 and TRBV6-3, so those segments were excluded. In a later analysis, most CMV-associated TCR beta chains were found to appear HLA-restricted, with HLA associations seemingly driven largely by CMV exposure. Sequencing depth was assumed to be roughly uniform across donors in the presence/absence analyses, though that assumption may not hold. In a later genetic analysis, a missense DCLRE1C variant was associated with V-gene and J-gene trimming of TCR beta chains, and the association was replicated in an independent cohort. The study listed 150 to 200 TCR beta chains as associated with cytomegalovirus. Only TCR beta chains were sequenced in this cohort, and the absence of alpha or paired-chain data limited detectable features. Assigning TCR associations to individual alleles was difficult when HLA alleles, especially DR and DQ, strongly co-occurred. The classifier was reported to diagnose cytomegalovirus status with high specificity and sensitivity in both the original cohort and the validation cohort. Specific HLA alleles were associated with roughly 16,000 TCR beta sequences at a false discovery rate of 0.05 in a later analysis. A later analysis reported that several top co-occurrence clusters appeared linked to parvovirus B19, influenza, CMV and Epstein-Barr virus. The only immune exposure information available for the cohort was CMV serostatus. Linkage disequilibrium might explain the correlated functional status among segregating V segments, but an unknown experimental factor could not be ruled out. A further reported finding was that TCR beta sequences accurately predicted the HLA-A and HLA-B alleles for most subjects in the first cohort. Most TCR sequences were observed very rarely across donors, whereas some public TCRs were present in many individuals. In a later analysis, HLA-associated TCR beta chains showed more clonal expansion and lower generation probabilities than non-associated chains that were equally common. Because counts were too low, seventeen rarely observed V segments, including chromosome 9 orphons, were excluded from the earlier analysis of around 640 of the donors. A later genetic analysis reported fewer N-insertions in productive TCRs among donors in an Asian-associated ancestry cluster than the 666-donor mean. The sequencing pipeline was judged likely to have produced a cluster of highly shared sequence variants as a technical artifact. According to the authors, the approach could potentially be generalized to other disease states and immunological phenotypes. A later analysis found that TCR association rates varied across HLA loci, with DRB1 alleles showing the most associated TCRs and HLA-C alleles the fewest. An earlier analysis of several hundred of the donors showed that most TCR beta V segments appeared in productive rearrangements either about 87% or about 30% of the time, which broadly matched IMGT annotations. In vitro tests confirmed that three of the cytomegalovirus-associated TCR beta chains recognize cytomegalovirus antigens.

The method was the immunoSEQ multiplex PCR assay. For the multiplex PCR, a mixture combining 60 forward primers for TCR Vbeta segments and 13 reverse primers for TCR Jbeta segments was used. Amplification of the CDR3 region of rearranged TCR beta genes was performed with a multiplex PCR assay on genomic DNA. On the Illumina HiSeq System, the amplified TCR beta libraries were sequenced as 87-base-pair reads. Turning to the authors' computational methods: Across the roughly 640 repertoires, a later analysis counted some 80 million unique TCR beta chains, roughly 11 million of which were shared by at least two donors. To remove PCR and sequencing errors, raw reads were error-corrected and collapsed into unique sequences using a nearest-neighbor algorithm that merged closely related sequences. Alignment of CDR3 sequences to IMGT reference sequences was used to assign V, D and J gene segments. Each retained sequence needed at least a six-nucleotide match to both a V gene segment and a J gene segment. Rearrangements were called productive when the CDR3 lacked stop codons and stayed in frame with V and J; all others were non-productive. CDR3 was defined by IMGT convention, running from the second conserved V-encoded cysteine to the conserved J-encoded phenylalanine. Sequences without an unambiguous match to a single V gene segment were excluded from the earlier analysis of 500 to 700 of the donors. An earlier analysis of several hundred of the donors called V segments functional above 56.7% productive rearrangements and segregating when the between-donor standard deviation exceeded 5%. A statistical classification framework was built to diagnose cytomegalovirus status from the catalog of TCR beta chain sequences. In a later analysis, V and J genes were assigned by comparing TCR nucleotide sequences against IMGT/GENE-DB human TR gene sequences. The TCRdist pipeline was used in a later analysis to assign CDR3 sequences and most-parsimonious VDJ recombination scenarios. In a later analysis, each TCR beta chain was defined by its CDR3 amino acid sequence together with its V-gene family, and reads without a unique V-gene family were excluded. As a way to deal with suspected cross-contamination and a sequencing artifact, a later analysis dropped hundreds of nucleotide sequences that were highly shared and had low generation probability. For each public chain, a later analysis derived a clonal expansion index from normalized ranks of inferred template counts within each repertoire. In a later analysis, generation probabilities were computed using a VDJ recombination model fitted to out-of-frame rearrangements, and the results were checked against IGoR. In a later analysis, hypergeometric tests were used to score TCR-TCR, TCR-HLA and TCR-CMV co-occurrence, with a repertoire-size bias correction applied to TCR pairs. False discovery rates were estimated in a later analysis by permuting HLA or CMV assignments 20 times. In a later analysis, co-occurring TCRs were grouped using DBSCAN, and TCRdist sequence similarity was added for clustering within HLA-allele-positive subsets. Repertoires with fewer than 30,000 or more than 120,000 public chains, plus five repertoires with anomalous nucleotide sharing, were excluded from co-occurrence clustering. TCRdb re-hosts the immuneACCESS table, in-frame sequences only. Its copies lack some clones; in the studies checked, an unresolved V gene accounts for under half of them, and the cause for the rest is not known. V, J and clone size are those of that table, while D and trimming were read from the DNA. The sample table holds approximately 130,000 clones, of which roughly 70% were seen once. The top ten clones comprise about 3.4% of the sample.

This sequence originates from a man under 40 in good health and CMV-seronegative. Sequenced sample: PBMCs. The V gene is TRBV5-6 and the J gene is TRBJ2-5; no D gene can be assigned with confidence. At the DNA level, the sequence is TGTGCCAGCAGCTTGATTACTACCAAAGAGACCCAGTACTTC. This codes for CASSLITTKETQYF.